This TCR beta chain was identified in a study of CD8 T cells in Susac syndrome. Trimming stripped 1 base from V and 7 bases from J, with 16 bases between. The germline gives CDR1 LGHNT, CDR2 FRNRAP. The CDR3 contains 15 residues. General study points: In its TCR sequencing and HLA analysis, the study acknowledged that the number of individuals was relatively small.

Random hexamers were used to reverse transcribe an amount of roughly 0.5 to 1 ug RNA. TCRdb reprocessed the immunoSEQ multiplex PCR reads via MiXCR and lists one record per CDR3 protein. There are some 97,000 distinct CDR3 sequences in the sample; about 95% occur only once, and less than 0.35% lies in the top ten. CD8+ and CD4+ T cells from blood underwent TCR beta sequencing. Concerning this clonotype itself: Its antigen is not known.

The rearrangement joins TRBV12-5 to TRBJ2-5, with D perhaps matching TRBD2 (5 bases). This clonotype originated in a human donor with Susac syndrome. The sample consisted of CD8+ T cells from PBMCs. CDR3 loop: CASGLASIVGGTQYF. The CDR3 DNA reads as TGTGCTAGTGGTTTGGCATCCATCGTTGGAGGGACCCAGTACTTC.